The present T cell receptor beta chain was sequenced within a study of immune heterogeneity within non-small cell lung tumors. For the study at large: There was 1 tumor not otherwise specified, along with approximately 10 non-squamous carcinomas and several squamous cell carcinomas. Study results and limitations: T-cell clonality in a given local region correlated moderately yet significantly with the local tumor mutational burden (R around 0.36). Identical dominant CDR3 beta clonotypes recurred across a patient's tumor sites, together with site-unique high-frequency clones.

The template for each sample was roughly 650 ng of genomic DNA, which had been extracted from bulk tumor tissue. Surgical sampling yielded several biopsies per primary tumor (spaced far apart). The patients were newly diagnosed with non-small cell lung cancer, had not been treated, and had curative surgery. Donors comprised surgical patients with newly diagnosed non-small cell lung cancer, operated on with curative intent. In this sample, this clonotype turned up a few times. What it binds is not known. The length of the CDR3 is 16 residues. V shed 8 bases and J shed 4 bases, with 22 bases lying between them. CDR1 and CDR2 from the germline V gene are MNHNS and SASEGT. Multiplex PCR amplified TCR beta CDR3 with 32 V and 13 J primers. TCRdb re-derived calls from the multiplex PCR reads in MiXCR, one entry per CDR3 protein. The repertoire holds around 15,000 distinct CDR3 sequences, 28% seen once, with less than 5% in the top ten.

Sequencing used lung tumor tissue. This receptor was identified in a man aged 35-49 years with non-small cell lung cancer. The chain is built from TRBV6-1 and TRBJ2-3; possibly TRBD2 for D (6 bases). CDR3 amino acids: CASAPLRERVADTQYF. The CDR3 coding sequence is TGTGCCAGCGCTCCACTCCGGGAGAGGGTCGCAGATACGCAGTATTTT.